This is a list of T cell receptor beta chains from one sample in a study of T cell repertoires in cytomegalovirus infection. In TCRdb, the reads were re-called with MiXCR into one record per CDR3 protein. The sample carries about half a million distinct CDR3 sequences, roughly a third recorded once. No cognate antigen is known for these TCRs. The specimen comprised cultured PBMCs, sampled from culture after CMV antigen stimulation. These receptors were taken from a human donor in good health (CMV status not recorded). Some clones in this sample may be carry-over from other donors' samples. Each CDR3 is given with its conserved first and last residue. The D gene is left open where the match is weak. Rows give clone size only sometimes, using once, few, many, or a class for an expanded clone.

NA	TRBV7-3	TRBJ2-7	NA	CASSSGQLDSEQYF	TGTGCCAGCAGCTCGGGACAATTAGACTCCGAGCAGTACTTC
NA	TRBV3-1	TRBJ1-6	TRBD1	CASSPGTVGSPLHF	TGTGCCAGCAGCCCGGGGACAGTGGGTTCACCCCTCCACTTT
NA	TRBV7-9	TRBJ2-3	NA	CASSLSMSYDTQYF	TGTGCCAGCAGCTTGAGCATGTCCTACGATACGCAGTATTTT
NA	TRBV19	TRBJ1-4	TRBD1	CASSGTGAEKLFF	TGTGCCAGCTCCGGGACAGGGGCTGAAAAACTGTTTTTT
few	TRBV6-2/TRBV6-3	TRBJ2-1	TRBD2	CASTPRGLAGDNEQFF	TGTGCCAGCACCCCTAGGGGACTAGCGGGAGATAATGAGCAGTTCTTC
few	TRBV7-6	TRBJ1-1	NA	CASSLTLANTEAFF	TGTGCCAGCAGCTTAACCCTAGCGAACACTGAAGCTTTCTTT
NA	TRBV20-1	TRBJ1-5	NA	CSASSGHGSNQPQHF	TGCAGTGCTAGTTCCGGACACGGGAGCAATCAGCCCCAGCATTTT
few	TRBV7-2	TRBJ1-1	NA	CAWGREAFF	TGTGCTTGGGGGAGAGAAGCTTTCTTT
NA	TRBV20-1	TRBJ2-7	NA	CSASPQTSLQGQYF	TGCAGTGCTAGCCCCCAGACCTCGCTCCAGGGGCAGTACTTC
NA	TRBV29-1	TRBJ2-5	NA	CSAPRATGGASETQYF	TGCAGCGCTCCGCGGGCCACTGGGGGGGCCTCAGAGACCCAGTACTTC
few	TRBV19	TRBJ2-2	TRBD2	CASKDGTSGSTGELFF	TGTGCCAGTAAAGACGGGACTAGCGGGAGCACCGGGGAGCTGTTTTTT
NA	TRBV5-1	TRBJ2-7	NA	CASSRDFQKDYEQYF	TGCGCCAGCAGCCGAGATTTCCAAAAAGACTACGAGCAGTACTTC
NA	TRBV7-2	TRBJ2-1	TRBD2	CASSSRTSGSLKNEQFF	TGTGCCAGCAGCTCCAGGACTAGCGGGAGTCTTAAGAATGAGCAGTTCTTC
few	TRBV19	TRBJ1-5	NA	CASSIEFFSNQPQHF	TGTGCCAGTAGTATAGAGTTCTTCAGCAATCAGCCCCAGCATTTT
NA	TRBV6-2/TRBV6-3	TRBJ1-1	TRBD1	CASGRGANTEAFF	TGTGCCAGCGGCAGGGGGGCGAACACTGAAGCTTTCTTT
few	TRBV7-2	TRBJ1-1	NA	CASSTRENTEAFF	TGTGCCAGCAGCACCAGGGAAAACACTGAAGCTTTCTTT
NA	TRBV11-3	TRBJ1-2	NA	CASSFDSAYGYTF	TGTGCCAGCAGCTTTGACAGCGCCTATGGCTACACCTTC
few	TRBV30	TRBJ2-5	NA	CALRGFGETQYF	TGTGCCCTCAGGGGATTCGGGGAGACCCAGTACTTC
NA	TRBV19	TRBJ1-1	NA	CASWGRTNTEAFF	TGTGCCAGTTGGGGCAGGACGAACACTGAAGCTTTCTTT
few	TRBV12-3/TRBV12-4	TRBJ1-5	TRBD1	CASGTGGDQPQHF	TGTGCCAGCGGGACAGGGGGAGATCAGCCCCAGCATTTT
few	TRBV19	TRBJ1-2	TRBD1	CASTMDRVDGYTF	TGTGCCAGTACCATGGACAGGGTGGATGGCTACACCTTC
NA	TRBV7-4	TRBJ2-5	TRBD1	CASSSGQVETQYF	TGTGCCAGCAGCTCGGGACAGGTAGAGACCCAGTACTTC
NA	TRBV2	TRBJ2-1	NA	CASMGGYNEQFF	TGTGCCAGCATGGGCGGATACAATGAGCAGTTCTTC
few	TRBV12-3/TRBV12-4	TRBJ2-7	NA	CASSITGTVDEQYF	TGTGCCAGCAGTATAACCGGGACCGTGGACGAGCAGTACTTC
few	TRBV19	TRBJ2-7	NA	CASSFRQGLSYEQYF	TGTGCCAGTAGTTTCCGACAGGGACTTTCCTACGAGCAGTACTTC
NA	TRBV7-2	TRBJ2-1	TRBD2	CASSFVAGIDNEQFF	TGTGCCAGCAGCTTCGTAGCGGGAATCGACAATGAGCAGTTCTTC
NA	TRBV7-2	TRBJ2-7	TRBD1	CASSPRQGPYEQYF	TGTGCCAGCAGCCCGCGACAGGGCCCCTACGAGCAGTACTTC
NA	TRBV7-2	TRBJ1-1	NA	CASSSGLIGRAEAFF	TGTGCCAGCAGCTCCGGACTCATAGGGAGGGCTGAAGCTTTCTTT
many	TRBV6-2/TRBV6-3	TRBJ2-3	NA	CASSATTGHRTDTQYF	TGTGCCAGCAGTGCGACGACAGGTCACCGCACAGATACGCAGTATTTT
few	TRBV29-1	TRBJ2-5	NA	CSARAGLNIETQYF	TGCAGCGCCAGGGCAGGGTTAAATATCGAGACCCAGTACTTC
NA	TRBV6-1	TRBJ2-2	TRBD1	CATNRDRVSAGELFF	TGTGCCACCAACCGGGACAGGGTATCAGCCGGGGAGCTGTTTTTT
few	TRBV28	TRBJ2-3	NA	CASSFFGGSDTQYF	TGTGCCAGCAGTTTTTTCGGGGGCTCAGATACGCAGTATTTT
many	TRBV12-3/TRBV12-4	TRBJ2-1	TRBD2	CASSPAGGRRGSYNEQFF	TGTGCCAGCAGTCCTGCGGGCGGGAGGCGGGGGTCCTACAATGAGCAGTTCTTC
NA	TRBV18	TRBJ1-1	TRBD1	CASSISTGADTEAFF	TGTGCCAGCTCAATATCGACAGGGGCAGACACTGAAGCTTTCTTT
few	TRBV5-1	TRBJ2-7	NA	CASSRSSEEKDEQYF	TGCGCCAGCAGCCGGAGCTCGGAGGAGAAAGACGAGCAGTACTTC
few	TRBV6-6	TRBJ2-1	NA	CASSYRGSYNEQFF	TGTGCCAGCAGTTACCGGGGCTCCTACAATGAGCAGTTCTTC
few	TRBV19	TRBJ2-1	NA	CASSGTSYNEQFF	TGTGCCAGTAGTGGGACTTCTTACAATGAGCAGTTCTTC
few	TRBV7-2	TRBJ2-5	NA	CASKEAGLETQYF	TGTGCCAGCAAGGAGGCGGGCTTGGAGACCCAGTACTTC
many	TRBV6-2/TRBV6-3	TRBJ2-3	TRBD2	CASSPGGDTQYF	TGTGCCAGCAGCCCGGGAGGGGATACGCAGTATTTT
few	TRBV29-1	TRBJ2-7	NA	CSVEVVGGDEQYF	TGCAGCGTTGAAGTAGTGGGGGGCGACGAGCAGTACTTC
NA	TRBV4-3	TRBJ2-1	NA	CASSQDERERWNEQFF	TGCGCCAGCAGCCAAGATGAACGGGAGCGGTGGAATGAGCAGTTCTTC
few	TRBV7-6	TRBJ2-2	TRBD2	CASSLASGSAGELFF	TGTGCCAGCAGCTTAGCTAGCGGGAGCGCCGGGGAGCTGTTTTTT
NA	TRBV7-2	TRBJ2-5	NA	CASRPEGQLRETQYF	TGTGCCAGCAGGCCGGAGGGACAGCTAAGGGAGACCCAGTACTTC
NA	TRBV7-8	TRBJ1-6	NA	CASSLARVPVRDSPLHF	TGTGCCAGCAGCTTAGCGCGGGTCCCCGTAAGGGATTCACCCCTCCACTTT
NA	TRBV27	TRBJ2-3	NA	CASSSILELTDTQYF	TGTGCCAGCAGTTCCATTCTAGAACTCACAGATACGCAGTATTTT
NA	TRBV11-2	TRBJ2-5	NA	CASSSDRGSTIQETQYF	TGTGCCAGCAGCTCAGATCGAGGGTCGACCATTCAAGAGACCCAGTACTTC
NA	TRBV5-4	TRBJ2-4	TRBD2	CASSLVAGDNIQYF	TGTGCCAGCAGCTTGGTTGCGGGGGACAACATTCAGTACTTC